The next 29 T cell receptor beta chains were all read from a single sample in a study of T cells in localized non-small cell lung cancer. The data were produced by immunoSEQ multiplex PCR, yet TCRdb's version contains in-frame clones alone and is incomplete. The sample yields 40,000 to 55,000 clones, around 81% seen once. The sample was peripheral blood mononuclear cells, taken before any cancer treatment. The origin of the receptors is a man between 40 and 69 years old with stage III lung adenocarcinoma.

V gene TRBV30 combines with J gene TRBJ2-3; D might be TRBD2 (6 bases). This CDR3 has 16 residues. CDR1 is GTSNPN and CDR2 is SVGIG in the germline V gene (reference sequence). The V end was cut by 0 bases, the J end by 2 bases, with 15 bases between. The chain's CDR3 is CAWSVSGRGLTDTQYF. Written as DNA, the CDR3 is TGTGCCTGGAGTGTATCCGGGCGGGGACTCACAGATACGCAGTATTTT.

This sequence joins TRBV5-5 and TRBJ2-3, with no clear D. The CDR3 has 13 residues. The germline gives CDR1 SGHKS, CDR2 YYEKEE (reference sequence). Trimming cost V 1 base and J 15 bases, with 18 bases left between them. The CDR3 spells CASSLLHGDRGYF. The CDR3 DNA sequence: TGTGCCAGCAGCTTGTTGCATGGGGATAGAGGTTATTTT.

This clone was detected once. A junction boundary mismatches the germline segment, possibly from a read error. Within the sample, other DNA sequences also encode this same CDR3. The chain employs TRBV28 and TRBJ2-5; D is perhaps TRBD2 (7 bases). Germline-derived CDR1 and CDR2 are MDHEN and SYDVKM. The length of the CDR3 is 17 residues. Written as DNA, the CDR3 is TGTGCCAGCACCCTAGTAATTGGGGGAGGGGGGCAAGAGACCCAATACTTC. This codes for CASTLVIGGGGQETQYF.

The J gene is TRBJ2-1, the V gene TRBV5-1; a possible D gene is TRBD2 (7 bases). Trimming removed 3 bases at V and 2 bases at J, with 15 bases between. This CDR3 region has 16 residues. From germline, CDR1 is SGHRS and CDR2 YFSETQ. CDR3 coding DNA: TGCGCCAGCAGCTGGGGGGGGCCCTTGCCCTACAATGAGCAGTTCTTC. Protein product: CASSWGGPLPYNEQFF.

The chain employs TRBV7-8 and TRBJ2-3; TRBD1 might be the D (5 bases). Germline CDR1 reads SGHVS; CDR2 reads FQNEAQ. Trimming removed 4 bases at V and 0 bases at J, with 20 bases between. This CDR3 spans 18 amino acids. In DNA, the CDR3 is TGTGCCAGCAGCTCACCTGTAAGGGGTTTACGTAGCACAGATACGCAGTATTTT. Translation gives CASSSPVRGLRSTDTQYF.

The V call is TRBV5-1, the J call TRBJ2-1; D tentatively fits TRBD1 or TRBD2 (5 bases each). Germline assignment: CDR1 SGHRS and CDR2 YFSETQ. This CDR3 has 15 residues. Trimming removed 2 bases from V and 1 base from J, with 10 bases in between. The CDR3 protein is CASSLGTASYNEQFF. The CDR3 bases are TGCGCCAGCAGCTTAGGGACGGCTTCCTACAATGAGCAGTTCTTC.

The chain links TRBV6-6 to TRBJ2-5, with D perhaps given as TRBD1 or TRBD2 (5 bases each). The CDR3 is 16 amino acids. Germline values: CDR1 MNHNY, CDR2 SVGAGI (reference sequence). The V and J ends lost 0 bases and 2 bases respectively, with 13 bases between them. DNA for the CDR3: TGTGCCAGCAGTTACTCCGAGGGGATGGGGCAAGAGACCCAGTACTTC. Its translation: CASSYSEGMGQETQYF.

This chain links TRBV5-6 with TRBJ2-7; D is ambiguous. Trimming pared 1 base from V and 0 bases from J, leaving 8 bases between. The CDR3 totals 14 residues. The germline V gene encodes CDR1 SGHDT and CDR2 YYEEEE. CDR3 sequence reads: CASSLPTASYEQYF. The CDR3 nucleotides read TGTGCCAGCAGCTTGCCGACGGCCTCCTACGAGCAGTACTTC.

The CDR3 sequence is CASSLRTGASRADTQYF. Here the CDR3 DNA reads TGTGCCAGTAGCCTCCGGACAGGAGCCTCACGGGCAGATACGCAGTATTTT. This chain uses TRBV19 with TRBJ2-3; 7 bases align to TRBD1. This CDR3 spans 17 amino acids. With V trimmed by 6 bases and J by 4 bases, 16 bases remained unmatched. CDR1 is LNHDA and CDR2 is SQIVND in the germline V gene (reference sequence).

The chain couples TRBV14 to TRBJ1-3; 7 positions match TRBD1. Germline CDR1 SGHDN, CDR2 FVKESK. The junction had 8 bases not matched to a gene; V was cut back by 6 bases and J by 0 bases. The CDR3 contains 16 residues. CDR3: CASSRTTGSSGNTIYF. CDR3 bases: TGTGCCAGCAGTCGAACGACAGGGAGCTCTGGAAACACCATATATTTT.

CDR3 amino acids: CASSYRQLNTEAFF. The CDR3 nucleotides read TGTGCCAGCAGTTACAGGCAACTGAACACTGAAGCTTTCTTT. The rearrangement links TRBV6-6 to TRBJ1-1; D remains ambiguous. V lost 2 bases and J lost 0, with 7 bases in between. CDR3 length: 14 amino acids. The germline V gene has CDR1 MNHNY and CDR2 SVGAGI (reference sequence).

This clone was counted once. The gene calls are TRBV9 and TRBJ2-1; D is possibly TRBD1 or TRBD2 (5 bases each). The CDR3 contains 14 residues. Germline CDR1 is SGDLS and CDR2 is YYNGEE. Trimming removed 0 bases at V and 3 bases at J, with 7 bases between. CDR3 nucleotide sequence: TGTGCCAGCAGCGTAGGTGGGGGCTACAATGAGCAGTTCTTC. This translates into CASSVGGGYNEQFF. The whole variable domain, remainder taken from reference TRBV9 and TRBJ2-1, is DSGVTQTPKHLITATGQRVTLRCSPRSGDLSVYWYQQSLDQGLQFLIQYYNGEERAKGNILERFSAQQFPDLHSELNLSSLELGDSALYFCASSVGGGYNEQFFGPGTRLTVL.

This chain links TRBV27 with TRBJ2-7; 8 bases fit TRBD2. V lost 6 bases, J lost 3 bases, and 7 bases stayed unmatched. This CDR3 has 14 amino acids. The germline CDR1 and CDR2 sequences are MNHEY and SMNVEV (reference sequence). CDR3 DNA: TGTGCCAGCAGCCTCACTAGCGGAGGCTACGAGCAGTACTTC. It yields the protein CASSLTSGGYEQYF.

This chain uses TRBV15 with TRBJ2-5, with 15 positions matching TRBD2. Unmatched junction bases numbered 9, after V lost 3 bases and J lost 7 bases. Germline V gene sequence: CDR1 LNHNV, CDR2 YYDKDF (reference sequence). The CDR3 loop spans 17 amino acids. The CDR3 nucleotides read TGTGCCACCAGCAGGGGACTAGCGGGGGGACCGGTGGGGACCCAGTACTTC. Amino acids: CATSRGLAGGPVGTQYF.

The V gene is TRBV30, the J gene TRBJ2-7, with 10 bases aligning to TRBD1. There are 16 residues in the CDR3. J was trimmed by 5 bases and V by 4 bases; bases with no gene match: 14. The germline CDR1 and CDR2 sequences are GTSNPN and SVGIG (reference sequence). The CDR3 nucleotides are TGTGCCTGGACACCTCTTCCGGGACAGGGGAAGGACGAGCAGTACTTC. It translates to CAWTPLPGQGKDEQYF.

CDR3 sequence reads: CASSIRDRAYEQYF. The CDR3 DNA reads TGTGCCAGCAGCATACGGGACAGGGCCTACGAGCAGTACTTC. The J gene is TRBJ2-7, the V gene TRBV9, with TRBD1 matching 9 bases. With 4 bases clipped from V and 2 bases from J, the junction kept 4 bases outside the gene matches. Germline CDR1 reads SGDLS; CDR2 reads YYNGEE. The CDR3 totals 14 residues.

The chain has TRBV27 and TRBJ2-2; no clear D gene. V lost 0 bases and J 8 bases, leaving 13 bases between the germline ends. The CDR3 is 15 residues long. The V gene's germline CDR1 is MNHEY and CDR2 SMNVEV (reference sequence). CDR3 loop: CASSLSDARLGELFF. In nucleotides, the CDR3 is TGTGCCAGCAGTTTATCTGACGCCCGGTTAGGGGAGCTGTTTTTT.

This clone was seen just once. The V gene is TRBV7-3, the J gene TRBJ2-5; no clear D. V was pared by 1 base and J by 1 base, with 4 bases between. The germline gives CDR1 SGHTA, CDR2 FQGTGA. This CDR3 is 13 amino acids long. For the CDR3, the DNA is TGTGCCAGCAGCTTAAGACCCCAAGAGACCCAGTACTTC. Translation: CASSLRPQETQYF. Variable domain in full (rest from reference TRBV7-3 and TRBJ2-5): GAGVSQTPSNKVTEKGKYVELRCDPISGHTALYWYRQSLGQGPEFLIYFQGTGAADDSGLPNDRFFAVRPEGSVSTLKIQRTERGDSAVYLCASSLRPQETQYFGPGTRLLVL.

This chain connects TRBV4-1 to TRBJ2-7, with D unresolved. Germline assignment: CDR1 MGHRA and CDR2 YSYEKL. Trimming shortened V by 0 bases and J by 2 bases, and 8 bases separated the two germline ends. The CDR3 totals 14 residues. The CDR3 nucleotides are TGCGCCAGCAGCCAAGAGACCTACACCTACGAGCAGTACTTC. It is translated as CASSQETYTYEQYF.

This chain connects TRBV9 to TRBJ2-1, with 7 bases matching TRBD1. Losses at the gene ends were 4 bases for V and 8 bases for J; bases not matched to a gene: 21. This CDR3 has 18 amino acids. Germline lookup yields CDR1 SGDLS and CDR2 YYNGEE. DNA of the CDR3: TGTGCCAGCAGCCTCAACCCTTGGACAGGAAAAGAGGCGGATGAGCAGTTCTTC. Translating it yields CASSLNPWTGKEADEQFF.

The gene calls are TRBV5-1 and TRBJ2-1; TRBD2 matches at 12 bases. CDR1 is SGHRS, CDR2 YFSETQ, per germline. The J segment lost 10 bases and the V segment lost 2 bases, leaving 7 bases of the junction unmatched. The CDR3 has 15 residues. For the CDR3, the DNA is TGCGCCAGCAGCTTATCTAGCGGGGGGGCCAAGGAGCAGTTCTTC. Amino acid sequence: CASSLSSGGAKEQFF.

The table lists this clone with a count of one. The CDR3: CAWSVDRDRGDYEQYF. The CDR3 DNA is TGTGCCTGGAGTGTAGATCGGGACAGGGGTGACTACGAGCAGTACTTC. The gene calls are TRBV30 and TRBJ2-7; TRBD1 matches 10 bases. The V gene end was trimmed by 0 bases and the J gene end by 3 bases; junction bases not matched to a gene: 8. The germline V gene encodes CDR1 GTSNPN and CDR2 SVGIG (reference sequence). The CDR3 contains 16 residues.

This clone came up a few times. The chain carries TRBV15 and TRBJ1-2, with 10 bases identical to TRBD1. Germline CDR1 LNHNV, CDR2 YYDKDF (reference sequence). The CDR3 has 17 amino acids. V trimming: 1 base; J trimming: 3 bases; junction bases outside the gene matches: 8. The CDR3 region has the DNA TGTGCCACCAGCAGAGGGAACCGGGACAGGGGAGACTATGGCTACACCTTC. Translated, it gives CATSRGNRDRGDYGYTF.

The chain employs TRBV6-6 and TRBJ1-3, with unresolved D. Germline-derived CDR1 and CDR2 are MNHNY and SVGAGI (reference sequence). The CDR3 runs to 14 residues. The V end was cut by 6 bases, the J end by 2 bases, with 11 bases between. As DNA, the CDR3 is TGTGCCAGCAGCCCAGTTGACACTGGAAACACCATATATTTT. Its translation is CASSPVDTGNTIYF.

The V call is TRBV14, the J call TRBJ2-5, with 9 positions matching TRBD2. The CDR3 loop spans 16 amino acids. Germline V gene data show CDR1 as SGHDN and CDR2 as FVKESK. V trimming: 0 bases; J trimming: 3 bases; junction bases outside the gene matches: 5. The CDR3 region is CASSQDWSSGEETQYF. For the CDR3, the DNA is TGTGCCAGCAGCCAAGATTGGTCTAGCGGGGAAGAGACCCAGTACTTC.

The chain couples TRBV7-6 to TRBJ2-3; D unclear. There are 14 residues in the CDR3. Germline CDR1 and CDR2: SGHVS and FNYEAQ. Trimming cost V 2 bases and J 1 base, with 7 bases left between them. CDR3 residues: CASSLYGGTDTQYF. The CDR3 DNA is TGTGCCAGCAGCTTATATGGGGGCACAGATACGCAGTATTTT.

The V and J genes are TRBV27 and TRBJ2-3; D possibly corresponds to TRBD1 (7 bases). The CDR3 sequence is 17 residues long. Trimming pared 3 bases from V and 5 bases from J, leaving 21 bases between. CDR1 MNHEY and CDR2 SMNVEV come from the germline V gene (reference sequence). The CDR3 region is CASSFTRGVLTEDTQYF. The CDR3 DNA reads TGTGCCAGCAGTTTTACCAGGGGGGTCCTGACCGAAGATACGCAGTATTTT.

This chain uses TRBV7-8 with TRBJ2-7, with TRBD1 matching 8 bases. Germline trimming cut 5 bases from V and 3 bases from J; bases unmatched to any gene: 6. Germline V lookup: CDR1 SGHVS, CDR2 FQNEAQ. This CDR3 has 14 residues. Here the CDR3 reads CASSPEDRDYEQYF. The CDR3 bases are TGTGCCAGCAGCCCAGAGGACAGGGACTACGAGCAGTACTTC.

This chain joins TRBV5-1 and TRBJ1-2; TRBD1 is a possible D gene (5 bases). CDR1 and CDR2 (germline): SGHRS, YFSETQ. CDR3 length: 13 amino acids. Trimming left V 0 bases short and J 7 bases short, with 10 bases between. CDR3 bases: TGCGCCAGCAGCTTGGTAGGGGAGCTTGGCTACACCTTC. It specifies CASSLVGELGYTF. Filled out from reference TRBV5-1 and TRBJ1-2, the complete variable domain reads KAGVTQTPRYLIKTRGQQVTLSCSPISGHRSVSWYQQTPGQGLQFLFEYFSETQRNKGNFPGRFSGRQFSNSRSEMNVSTLELGDSALYLCASSLVGELGYTFGSGTRLTVV.